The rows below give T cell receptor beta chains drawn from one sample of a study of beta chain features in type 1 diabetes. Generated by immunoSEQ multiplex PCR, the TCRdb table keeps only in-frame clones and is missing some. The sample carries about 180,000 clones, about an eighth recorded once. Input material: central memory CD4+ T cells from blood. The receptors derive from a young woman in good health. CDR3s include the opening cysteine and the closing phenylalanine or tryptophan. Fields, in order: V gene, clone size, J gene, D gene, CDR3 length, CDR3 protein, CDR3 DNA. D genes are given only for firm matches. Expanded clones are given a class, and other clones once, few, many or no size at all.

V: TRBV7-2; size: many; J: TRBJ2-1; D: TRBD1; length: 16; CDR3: CASSLRDRGSYNEQFF; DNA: TGTGCCAGCAGCTTAAGAGACAGGGGATCCTACAATGAGCAGTTCTTC
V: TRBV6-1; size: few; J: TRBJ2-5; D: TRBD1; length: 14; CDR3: CASSSRTGAETQYF; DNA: TGTGCCAGCAGCTCCAGGACAGGGGCAGAGACCCAGTACTTC
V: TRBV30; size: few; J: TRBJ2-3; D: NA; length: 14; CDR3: CAWSVQAGTDTQYF; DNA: TGTGCCTGGAGTGTTCAAGCGGGCACAGATACGCAGTATTTT
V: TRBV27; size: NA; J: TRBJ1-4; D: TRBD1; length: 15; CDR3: CASRSEGAGAVKLFF; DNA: TGTGCCAGCAGAAGTGAGGGGGCCGGGGCGGTAAAACTGTTTTTT
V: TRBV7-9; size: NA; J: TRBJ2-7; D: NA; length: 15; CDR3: CASRSDQTGSYEQYF; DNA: TGTGCCAGCAGAAGCGATCAGACAGGATCCTACGAGCAGTACTTC
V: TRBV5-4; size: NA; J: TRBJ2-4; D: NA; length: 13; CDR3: CASSFGGKNIQYF; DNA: TGTGCCAGCAGCTTCGGCGGCAAAAACATTCAGTACTTC
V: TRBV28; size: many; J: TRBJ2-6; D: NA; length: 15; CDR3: CASTPEVPGANVLTF; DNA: TGTGCCAGCACTCCCGAGGTGCCTGGGGCCAACGTCCTGACTTTC
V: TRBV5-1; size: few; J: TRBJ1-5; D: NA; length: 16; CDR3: CASSLYGGGSNQPQHF; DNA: TGCGCCAGCAGCTTGTATGGGGGCGGGAGCAATCAGCCCCAGCATTTT
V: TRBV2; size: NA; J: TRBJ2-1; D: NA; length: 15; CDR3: CASSGRQTSYNEQFF; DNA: TGTGCCAGCAGTGGTCGACAAACCTCCTACAATGAGCAGTTCTTC
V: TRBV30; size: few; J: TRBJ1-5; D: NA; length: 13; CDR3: CAWSVGSGQPQHF; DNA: TGTGCCTGGAGTGTAGGGTCAGGGCAGCCCCAGCATTTT
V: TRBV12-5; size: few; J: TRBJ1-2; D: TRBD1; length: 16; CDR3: CASGLAQGSANYGYTF; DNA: TGTGCTAGTGGTTTGGCACAGGGGTCGGCTAACTATGGCTACACCTTC
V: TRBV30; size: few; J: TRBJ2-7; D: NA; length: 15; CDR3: CAWSVGAEPIREQYF; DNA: TGTGCCTGGAGTGTAGGGGCGGAACCCATCCGCGAGCAGTACTTC
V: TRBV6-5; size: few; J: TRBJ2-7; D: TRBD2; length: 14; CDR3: CASSIAGGTYEQYF; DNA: TGTGCCAGCAGTATAGCGGGAGGGACCTACGAGCAGTACTTC
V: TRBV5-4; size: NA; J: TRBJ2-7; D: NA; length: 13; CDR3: CASSLVSGYEQYF; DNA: TGTGCCAGCAGCTTGGTTTCAGGTTACGAGCAGTACTTC
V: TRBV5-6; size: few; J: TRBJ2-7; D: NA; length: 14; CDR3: CASSLAPSTYEQYF; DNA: TGTGCCAGCAGCTTAGCGCCCTCCACCTACGAGCAGTACTTC
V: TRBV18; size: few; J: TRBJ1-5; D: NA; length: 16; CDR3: CASSPWRSPDNQPQHF; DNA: TGTGCCAGCTCACCATGGAGGTCCCCAGACAATCAGCCCCAGCATTTT
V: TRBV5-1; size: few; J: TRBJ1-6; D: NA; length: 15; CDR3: CASSPRTDYNSPLHF; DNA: TGCGCCAGCAGCCCTAGGACAGATTATAATTCACCCCTCCACTTT
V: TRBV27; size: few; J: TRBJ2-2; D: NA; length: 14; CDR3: CASSLHNRVGELFF; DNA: TGTGCCAGCAGTTTACATAACAGGGTTGGGGAGCTGTTTTTT
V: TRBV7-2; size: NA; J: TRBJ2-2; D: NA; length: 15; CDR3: CASSLTTGDPGELFF; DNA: TGTGCCAGCAGCTTAACGACAGGAGACCCCGGGGAGCTGTTTTTT
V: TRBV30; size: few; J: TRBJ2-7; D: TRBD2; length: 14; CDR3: CAWSGGLVGYEQYF; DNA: TGTGCCTGGAGCGGGGGACTAGTCGGCTACGAGCAGTACTTC
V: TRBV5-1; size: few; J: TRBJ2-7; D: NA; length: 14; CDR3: CASSYSRGSYEQYF; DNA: TGCGCCAGCAGCTATTCCCGGGGGTCCTACGAGCAGTACTTC
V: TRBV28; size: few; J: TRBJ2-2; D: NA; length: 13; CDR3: CASSRGIQRELFF; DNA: TGTGCCAGCAGTCGGGGAATTCAACGGGAGCTGTTTTTT
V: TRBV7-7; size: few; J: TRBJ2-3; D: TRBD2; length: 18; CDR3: CASSPRLAETPSTDTQYF; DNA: TGTGCTAGCAGCCCCCGACTAGCGGAAACCCCTAGCACAGATACGCAGTATTTT
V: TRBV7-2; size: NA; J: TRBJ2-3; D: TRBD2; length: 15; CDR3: CASSYQTSATDTQYF; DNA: TGTGCCAGCAGCTACCAGACTAGCGCCACAGATACGCAGTATTTT
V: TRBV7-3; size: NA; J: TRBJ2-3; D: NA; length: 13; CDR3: CASSFSGTDTQYF; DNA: TGTGCCAGCAGCTTCAGCGGCACAGATACGCAGTATTTT
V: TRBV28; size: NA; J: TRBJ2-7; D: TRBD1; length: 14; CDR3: CASSPPRTGYEQYF; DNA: TGTGCCAGCAGCCCCCCCCGGACAGGGTACGAGCAGTACTTC
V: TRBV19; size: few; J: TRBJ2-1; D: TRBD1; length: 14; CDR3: CASSGTEVGNEQFF; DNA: TGTGCCAGTAGTGGGACAGAGGTCGGCAATGAGCAGTTCTTC
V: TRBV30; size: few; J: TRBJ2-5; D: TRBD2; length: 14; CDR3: CAWSGGGLGETQYF; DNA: TGTGCCTGGAGCGGAGGGGGACTAGGAGAGACCCAGTACTTC
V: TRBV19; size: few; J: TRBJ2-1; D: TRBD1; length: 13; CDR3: CASSRDRGDEQFF; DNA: TGTGCCAGTAGTAGGGACAGGGGAGATGAGCAGTTCTTC
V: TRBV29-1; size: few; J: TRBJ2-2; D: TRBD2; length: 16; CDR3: CSVSGTSGRDTGELFF; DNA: TGCAGCGTCTCCGGGACTAGCGGGAGGGACACCGGGGAGCTGTTTTTT
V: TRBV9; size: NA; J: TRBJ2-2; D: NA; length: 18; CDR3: CASSPSSGGGGNTGELFF; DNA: TGTGCCAGCAGCCCCTCTTCAGGGGGAGGTGGTAACACCGGGGAGCTGTTTTTT
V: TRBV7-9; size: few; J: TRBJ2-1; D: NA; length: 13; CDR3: CASSLAGPSGKFF; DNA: TGTGCCAGCAGCTTAGCGGGGCCCTCAGGGAAGTTCTTC
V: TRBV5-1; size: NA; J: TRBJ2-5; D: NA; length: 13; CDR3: CASSFQKDETQYF; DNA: TGCGCCAGCAGCTTCCAGAAAGATGAGACCCAGTACTTC
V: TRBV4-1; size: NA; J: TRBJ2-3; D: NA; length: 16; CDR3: CASSQGASGNTDTQYF; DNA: TGCGCCAGCAGCCAAGGAGCCAGCGGTAACACAGATACGCAGTATTTT
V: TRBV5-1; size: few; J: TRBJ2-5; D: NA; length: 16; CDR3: CASSSLPQGSQETQYF; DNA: TGCGCCAGCAGCTCGCTTCCCCAGGGGAGCCAAGAGACCCAGTACTTC
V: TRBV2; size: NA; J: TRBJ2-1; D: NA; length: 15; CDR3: CASKAQRSTYNEQFF; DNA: TGTGCCAGTAAGGCGCAGCGGTCGACCTACAATGAGCAGTTCTTC
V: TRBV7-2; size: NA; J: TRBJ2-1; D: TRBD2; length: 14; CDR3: CASSFSGRGNEQFF; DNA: TGTGCCAGCAGCTTTAGCGGGAGGGGCAATGAGCAGTTCTTC
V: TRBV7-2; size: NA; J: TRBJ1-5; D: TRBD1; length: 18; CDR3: CASSLKIGTGVLNQPQHF; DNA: TGTGCCAGCAGCTTAAAAATCGGGACAGGGGTCCTTAATCAGCCCCAGCATTTT
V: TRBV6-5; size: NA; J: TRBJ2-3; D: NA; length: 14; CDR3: CASRAAGSTDTQYF; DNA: TGTGCCAGCAGAGCGGCGGGAAGCACAGATACGCAGTATTTT
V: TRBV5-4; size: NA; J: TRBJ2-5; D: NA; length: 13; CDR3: CASSLGTPGTQYF; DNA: TGTGCCAGCAGCTTGGGGACTCCCGGGACCCAGTACTTC
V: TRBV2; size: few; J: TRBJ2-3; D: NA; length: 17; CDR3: CASSLFFWGGSTDTQYF; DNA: TGTGCCAGCAGTCTGTTTTTTTGGGGCGGTAGCACAGATACGCAGTATTTT
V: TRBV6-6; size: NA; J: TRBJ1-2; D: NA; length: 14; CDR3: CASNDLRASYGYTF; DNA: TGTGCCAGCAACGACTTGAGGGCCTCATATGGCTACACCTTC
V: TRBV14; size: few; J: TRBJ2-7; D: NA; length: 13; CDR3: CASSQGPTYEQYF; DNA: TGTGCCAGCAGCCAAGGGCCAACCTACGAGCAGTACTTC
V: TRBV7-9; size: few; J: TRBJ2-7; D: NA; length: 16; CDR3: CASSSRSGGSSYEQYF; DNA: TGTGCCAGCAGCTCTCGCAGTGGAGGGAGCTCCTACGAGCAGTACTTC
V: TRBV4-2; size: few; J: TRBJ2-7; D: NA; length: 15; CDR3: CASSQDKQGTYEQYF; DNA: TGTGCCAGCAGCCAAGATAAGCAGGGGACCTACGAGCAGTACTTC
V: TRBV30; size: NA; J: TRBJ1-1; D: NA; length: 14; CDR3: CAWRGPGHGSEAFF; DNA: TGTGCCTGGAGAGGCCCGGGACACGGATCGGAAGCTTTCTTT
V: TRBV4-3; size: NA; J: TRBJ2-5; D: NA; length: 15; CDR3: CASSQQLGYQETQYF; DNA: TGCGCCAGCAGCCAACAACTAGGATACCAAGAGACCCAGTACTTC
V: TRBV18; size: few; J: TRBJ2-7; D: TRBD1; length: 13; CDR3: CASSPKQGVEQYF; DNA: TGTGCCAGCTCACCGAAACAGGGGGTCGAGCAGTACTTC
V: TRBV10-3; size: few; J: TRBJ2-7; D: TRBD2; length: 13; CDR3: CAFRGESGDEQYF; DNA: TGTGCCTTCCGGGGGGAGTCCGGGGACGAGCAGTACTTC
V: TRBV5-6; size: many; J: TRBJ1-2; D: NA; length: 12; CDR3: CASSYGGNGYTF; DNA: TGTGCCAGCAGCTACGGAGGGAATGGCTACACCTTC
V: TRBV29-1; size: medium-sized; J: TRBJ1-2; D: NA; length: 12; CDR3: CSSGDSSYGYTF; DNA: TGCAGCAGCGGGGACTCCTCCTATGGCTACACCTTC
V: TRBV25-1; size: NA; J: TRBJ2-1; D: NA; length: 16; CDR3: CASSLGGDGGIHEQFF; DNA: TGTGCCAGCAGTTTAGGGGGGGACGGTGGGATACATGAGCAGTTCTTC
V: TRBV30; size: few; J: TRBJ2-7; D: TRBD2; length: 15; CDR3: CAWSGDLAGAREQYF; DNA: TGTGCCTGGAGTGGGGACTTAGCGGGAGCCCGCGAGCAGTACTTC
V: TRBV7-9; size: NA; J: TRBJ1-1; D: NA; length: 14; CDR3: CASSSTGWGTEAFF; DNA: TGTGCCAGCAGCTCCACGGGGTGGGGCACTGAAGCTTTCTTT
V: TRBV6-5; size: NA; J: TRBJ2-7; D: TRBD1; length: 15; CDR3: CASSAYRGSSYEQYF; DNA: TGTGCCAGCAGTGCGTACAGGGGGAGCTCCTACGAGCAGTACTTC
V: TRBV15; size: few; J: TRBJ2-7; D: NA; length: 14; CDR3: CATSRDQGYGEQYF; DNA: TGTGCCACCAGCAGAGATCAGGGATACGGCGAGCAGTACTTC
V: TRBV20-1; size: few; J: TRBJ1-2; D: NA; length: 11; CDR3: CSAREGYGYTF; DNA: TGCAGTGCTAGGGAGGGCTATGGCTACACCTTC
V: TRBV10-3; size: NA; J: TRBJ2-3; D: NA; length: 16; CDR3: CAISKGSGTSTDTQYF; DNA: TGTGCCATCAGTAAGGGTTCCGGGACTAGCACAGATACGCAGTATTTT
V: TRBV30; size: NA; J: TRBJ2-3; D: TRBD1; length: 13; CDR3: CACRDRGRDTQYF; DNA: TGTGCCTGCCGGGACAGGGGGCGAGATACGCAGTATTTT
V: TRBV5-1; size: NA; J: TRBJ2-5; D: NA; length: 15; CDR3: CASSLWSGYQETQYF; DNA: TGCGCCAGCAGCTTGTGGTCGGGTTACCAAGAGACCCAGTACTTC